A selection of T cell receptor beta chains follows, all from one sample in a study of blood T cell repertoires in COVID-19. Sequencing was performed with immunoSEQ multiplex PCR; in TCRdb, only in-frame clones are kept and a portion is missing. The data contain some 460,000 clones, 70% to 90% of them seen just once; the ten biggest clones take up about 2.1%. Sample: PBMCs or T cells enriched from blood (not recorded which). The receptors originated from a woman under 30 with acute COVID-19. The CDR3 runs from the conserved cysteine through the conserved F or W. The D gene is left open where the match is weak. Clone sizes are given selectively: once, few, many, or a class where the clone is expanded.

J	size	D	V	DNA	CDR3
TRBJ1-2	-	TRBD1	TRBV29-1	TGCAGCGCCCGGACAGGGGGCGCCCATGGCTACACCTTC	CSARTGGAHGYTF
TRBJ2-1	-	-	TRBV19	TGTGCCAGTAGTATTGGGCCAGGAGGCAATGAGCAGTTCTTC	CASSIGPGGNEQFF
TRBJ2-5	-	TRBD2	TRBV5-1	TGCGCCAGCAGCTCCGCCCCCGGGGGGGAGACCCAGTACTTC	CASSSAPGGETQYF
TRBJ2-1	-	-	TRBV28	TGTGCCAGCAGTTTAAGCGGCTACAATGAGCAGTTCTTC	CASSLSGYNEQFF
TRBJ2-7	-	TRBD2	TRBV9	TGTGCCAGCAGCGCCGAGCGGGGTTCCTACGAGCAGTACTTC	CASSAERGSYEQYF
TRBJ2-7	few	TRBD2	TRBV3-1/TRBV3-2	TGTGCCAGCAGACCTTCTAGCGGGGGCTCGGACGAGCAGTACTTC	CASRPSSGGSDEQYF
TRBJ2-7	few	-	TRBV11-2	TGTGCCAGCAGCTTAGATTGGCAGGCTTCCGAGCAGTACTTC	CASSLDWQASEQYF
TRBJ2-5	-	-	TRBV24-1	TGTGCCACCTCCCAGGGTCTCGAGGAGACCCAGTACTTC	CATSQGLEETQYF
TRBJ2-7	few	-	TRBV30	TGTGCCTGGAGTGTACTAGAGGGAACACCCTCCTACGAGCAGTACTTC	CAWSVLEGTPSYEQYF
TRBJ1-6	-	-	TRBV18	TGTGCCAGCTCTCCCTATAGACAGGCAAATAATTCACCCCTCCACTTT	CASSPYRQANNSPLHF
TRBJ1-5	once	-	TRBV28	TGTGCCAGCAGTTTCTTACTGGGAGACAATCAGCCCCAGCATTTT	CASSFLLGDNQPQHF
TRBJ2-6	-	-	TRBV9	TGTGCCAGCAGCGCACTCCATGGGCGCTCTGGGGCCAACGTCCTGACTTTC	CASSALHGRSGANVLTF